This entry lists 9 T cell receptor beta chains sequenced from one sample in a study of T cells expressing NK-cell markers. Using the 5' RACE reads, TCRdb records one entry per CDR3 protein without DNA. The sample totals under 500,000 distinct CDR3 sequences. The material sequenced was blood T cells: a sorted CD56 or NKG2C T cell subset, CD4+ or CD8+ T cells, or bulk PBMC T cells (not recorded which). The receptors derive from a woman aged 18 to 75 in good health.

The gene calls are TRBV10-3 and TRBJ2-3. This CDR3 has 15 amino acids. Germline-derived CDR1 and CDR2 are ENHRY and SYGVKD. The CDR3 reads CAISGAVPSTDTQYF.

The chain uses TRBV2 and TRBJ2-5. The CDR3 consists of 13 residues. Germline values: CDR1 SNHLY, CDR2 FYNNEI. CDR3 amino acids: CASSKNSLETQYF.

The rearrangement joins TRBV12-3 or TRBV12-4 to TRBJ2-1; there is no DNA to check the TCRdb D call of TRBD2. CDR3 length: 15 residues. The CDR3 sequence: CASSLRTSRPNEQYF.

The V call is TRBV29-1, the J call TRBJ2-6. This CDR3 contains 12 residues. Germline lookup yields CDR1 SQVTM and CDR2 ANQGSEA. The CDR3 sequence: CSVPQGANVLTF.

The CDR3 region is CSASTSNNYEQYF. V usage is TRBV20-1 and J usage is TRBJ2-7; TCRdb's D gene call, TRBD2, goes unchecked for lack of DNA. The CDR3 contains 13 residues. CDR1 DFQATT and CDR2 SNEGSKA come from the germline V gene (reference sequence).

The V and J genes are TRBV3-1 and TRBJ1-1; TCRdb's D call, TRBD1, is unchecked because there is no DNA. The V gene's germline CDR1 is LGHDT and CDR2 YNNKEL (reference sequence). The CDR3 is made up of 14 amino acids. The CDR3 is CASTWGVANTEAFF.

This chain connects TRBV12-3 or TRBV12-4 to TRBJ2-2; the TRBD2 assignment by TCRdb is unverifiable without DNA. There are 16 residues in the CDR3. Here the CDR3 reads CASRASGGASTGELFF.

The chain has TRBV5-4 and TRBJ1-4. CDR1 and CDR2 from the germline V gene are SGHNT and YYREEE (reference sequence). The CDR3 sequence is 15 residues long. This CDR3 is CASSAKKATNEKLFF.

The rearrangement links TRBV28 to TRBJ2-1; TCRdb names TRBD1, which stays unverified in the absence of DNA. CDR1 and CDR2 (germline): MDHEN, SYDVKM. The CDR3 totals 15 residues. The CDR3 loop is CASSLGDTIYNEQFF.